The present entry profiles one TCR beta chain with its context. Distinct nucleotide sequences in the sample also encode this CDR3. The CDR3 extends over 15 amino acids. Germline V gene lookup returns CDR1 SGHNT and CDR2 YYREEE (reference sequence). V lost 0 bases to trimming and J lost 4 bases; unmatched junction nucleotides: 6. The sample is drawn from a study of blood T cell repertoires in COVID-19. Study overall: The United States, Italy and Spain were the sources of the acute and convalescent COVID-19 samples. From T cells, B-cell-depleted T cells, or PBMCs came the material, which was cDNA or gDNA.

The data were produced by immunoSEQ multiplex PCR, yet TCRdb's version contains in-frame clones alone and is incomplete. Here the sample spans about 270,000 clones, around 90% being singletons. The chain employs TRBV5-4 and TRBJ1-2, with 7 bases lining up with TRBD1. The sequencing sample was made of PBMCs or T cells enriched from blood (not recorded which). This sequence originates from a woman in her thirties or forties with acute COVID-19. CDR3 DNA sequence: TGTGCCAGCAGCTTGGAATGGGACAGCTCCTATGGCTACACCTTC. Protein product: CASSLEWDSSYGYTF.